A selection of T cell receptor beta chains follows, all from one sample in a study of chemoradiotherapy in HPV16-positive cancers. TCRdb's table, derived via immunoSEQ multiplex PCR, lists solely in-frame clones and lacks some. The repertoire includes 25,000 to 30,000 clones, approximately 80% of them detected once, and over 4.5% sits in the top ten. The sequencing here drew on blood, taken from a patient who underwent chemoradiotherapy. The source is a human donor with HPV-associated anogenital cancer. Both conserved end residues are part of each CDR3. The D gene is left open where the match is weak. Some rows mark clone size as missing; the rest say once, few, many or name a class of expanded clone.

abundance,d_gene,v_gene,j_gene,CDR3aa,CDR3nt
NA,TRBD1,TRBV4-2,TRBJ2-2,CASSPRWQGVHGELFF,TGTGCCAGCAGCCCGCGGTGGCAGGGGGTTCACGGGGAGCTGTTTTTT
NA,NA,TRBV19,TRBJ1-4,CASTNSQRLNEKLFF,TGTGCCAGTACTAATTCCCAACGGCTAAATGAAAAACTGTTTTTT
NA,NA,TRBV2,TRBJ2-3,CASSFLTSTDTQYF,TGTGCCAGCAGTTTTTTAACAAGCACAGATACGCAGTATTTT
NA,NA,TRBV2,TRBJ2-1,CASSVSDREQFF,TGTGCCAGCAGTGTGAGCGACAGGGAGCAGTTCTTC
NA,TRBD1,TRBV18,TRBJ2-5,CASSPGQGQTQYF,TGTGCCAGCTCACCGGGACAGGGCCAGACCCAGTACTTC
NA,NA,TRBV7-9,TRBJ1-6,CASSLSSGVGSPLHF,TGTGCCAGCAGCTTAAGTTCCGGGGTTGGTTCACCCCTCCACTTT
NA,TRBD1,TRBV5-6,TRBJ1-2,CASSLEATGVGTYTF,TGTGCCAGCAGCTTGGAGGCAACAGGGGTTGGGACCTACACCTTC
NA,TRBD1,TRBV30,TRBJ1-1,CAWSVRAGGTEAFF,TGTGCCTGGAGTGTACGTGCAGGGGGCACTGAAGCTTTCTTT
NA,NA,TRBV7-6,TRBJ2-2,CASSPAGTNTGELFF,TGTGCCAGCAGCCCGGCCGGGACCAACACCGGGGAGCTGTTTTTT
NA,NA,TRBV11-2,TRBJ1-4,CASSPGRQLGVNEKLFF,TGTGCCAGCAGCCCGGGACGCCAACTTGGGGTTAATGAAAAACTGTTTTTT
NA,TRBD1,TRBV5-1,TRBJ1-1,CASSLGGDRGPTEAFF,TGCGCCAGCAGCTTGGGAGGTGACAGGGGGCCCACTGAAGCTTTCTTT
NA,NA,TRBV5-8,TRBJ1-1,CASSLRDLLNTEAFF,TGTGCCAGCAGCCTCCGGGACCTTTTGAACACTGAAGCTTTCTTT
NA,TRBD2,TRBV2,TRBJ2-5,CASSERQRGQTQYF,TGTGCCAGCAGTGAACGGCAGCGGGGGCAGACCCAGTACTTC
NA,TRBD2,TRBV7-9,TRBJ2-3,CASSLGAGDTDTQYF,TGTGCCAGCAGCCTAGGGGCGGGGGACACAGATACGCAGTATTTT
NA,TRBD1,TRBV6-1,TRBJ1-2,CASRERQGLGYGYTF,TGTGCCAGCAGGGAAAGACAGGGATTAGGCTATGGCTACACCTTC
NA,NA,TRBV9,TRBJ1-5,CASSVGTVPNQPQHF,TGTGCCAGCAGCGTAGGGACAGTTCCCAATCAGCCCCAGCATTTT
NA,TRBD2,TRBV15,TRBJ2-1,CATSRGPSGGAGSYNEQFF,TGTGCCACCAGCAGAGGGCCTAGCGGGGGGGCAGGATCCTACAATGAGCAGTTCTTC
NA,NA,TRBV2,TRBJ1-5,CASSDGRTQNQPQHF,TGTGCCAGCAGTGACGGAAGGACTCAGAATCAGCCCCAGCATTTT
NA,TRBD1,TRBV19,TRBJ1-4,CASSMSGGRSEKLFF,TGTGCCAGTAGTATGTCAGGGGGAAGGAGTGAAAAACTGTTTTTT
NA,NA,TRBV7-9,TRBJ2-3,CASSLNGRADTQYF,TGTGCCAGCAGCTTAAACGGGCGGGCAGATACGCAGTATTTT
NA,TRBD1,TRBV19,TRBJ2-5,CASSTPRDSNQETQYF,TGTGCCAGTAGTACTCCCCGGGACAGCAACCAAGAGACCCAGTACTTC
NA,NA,TRBV9,TRBJ2-5,CASSAKETQYF,TGTGCCAGCAGCGCGAAAGAGACCCAGTACTTC
NA,TRBD2,TRBV2,TRBJ2-1,CASRRGTSGGAGLNEQFF,TGTGCCAGCAGACGAGGGACTAGCGGGGGGGCGGGTCTCAATGAGCAGTTCTTC
NA,NA,TRBV19,TRBJ1-1,CASSLNLLNTEAFF,TGTGCCAGTAGTTTAAATTTGCTGAACACTGAAGCTTTCTTT
NA,TRBD1,TRBV6-5,TRBJ1-1,CASKLKGGFTEAFF,TGTGCCAGCAAATTGAAAGGGGGCTTCACTGAAGCTTTCTTT
NA,NA,TRBV10-3,TRBJ1-1,CAISEGGFTEAFF,TGTGCCATCAGTGAGGGGGGATTCACTGAAGCTTTCTTT
NA,TRBD1,TRBV9,TRBJ1-4,CASSAYGDRDEKLFF,TGTGCCAGCAGCGCCTATGGGGACAGGGATGAAAAACTGTTTTTT
NA,NA,TRBV11-3,TRBJ2-7,CASSLEYGNYEQYF,TGTGCCAGCAGCTTAGAGTACGGAAACTACGAGCAGTACTTC
once,TRBD1,TRBV11-2,TRBJ2-1,CASSSDRGPFDNEQFF,TGTGCCAGCAGCTCAGACAGGGGGCCCTTCGACAATGAGCAGTTCTTC
NA,TRBD1,TRBV7-9,TRBJ2-5,CASSSSTGMLETQYF,TGTGCCAGCAGCTCCTCGACAGGGATGCTGGAGACCCAGTACTTC
NA,TRBD1,TRBV7-6,TRBJ1-5,CASSPQGFVSQPQHF,TGTGCCAGCAGTCCACAGGGGTTTGTAAGTCAGCCCCAGCATTTT
NA,TRBD1,TRBV2,TRBJ2-6,CASKDRNSGANVLTF,TGTGCCAGCAAGGACAGGAACTCTGGGGCCAACGTCCTGACTTTC
NA,TRBD2,TRBV13,TRBJ2-3,CASSLKAGGPGADTQYF,TGTGCCAGCAGCCTTAAAGCGGGGGGGCCTGGAGCAGATACGCAGTATTTT
few,TRBD1,TRBV6-1,TRBJ2-7,CASTTGTGSYEQYF,TGTGCCAGTACGACCGGGACAGGATCCTACGAGCAGTACTTC
once,TRBD1,TRBV2,TRBJ1-2,CASSELGMGTGTRLSYTF,TGTGCCAGCAGTGAACTTGGGATGGGGACAGGGACCCGTCTGAGCTACACCTTC
NA,NA,TRBV5-1,TRBJ2-1,CASSLVLRGTSYNEQFF,TGCGCCAGCAGCTTGGTGCTAAGGGGGACTTCCTACAATGAGCAGTTCTTC
NA,TRBD2,TRBV7-2,TRBJ2-2,CASSFSGGASGELFF,TGTGCCAGCAGCTTTAGCGGGGGGGCATCCGGGGAGCTGTTTTTT